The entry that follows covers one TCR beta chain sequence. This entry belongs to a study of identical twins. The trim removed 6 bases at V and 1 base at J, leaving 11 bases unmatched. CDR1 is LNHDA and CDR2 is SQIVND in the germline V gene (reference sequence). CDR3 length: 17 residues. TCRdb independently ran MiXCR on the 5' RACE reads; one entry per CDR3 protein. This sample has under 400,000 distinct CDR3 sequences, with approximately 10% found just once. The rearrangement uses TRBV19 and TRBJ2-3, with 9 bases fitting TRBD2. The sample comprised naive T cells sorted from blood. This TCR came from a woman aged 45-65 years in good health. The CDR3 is CASRQGSGRFRTDTQYF. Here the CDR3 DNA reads TGTGCCAGTAGGCAGGGGAGCGGGAGGTTCCGCACAGATACGCAGTATTTT.